The 20 T cell receptor beta chains below all came from one sample that was sequenced in a study of blood T cell repertoires in COVID-19. TCRdb keeps only in-frame clones here, not all; method: immunoSEQ multiplex PCR. Counted here are a few hundred thousand clones, 85% to 90% occurring once; the ten biggest clones make up about 1.2%. The sequenced sample consisted of PBMCs or T cells enriched from blood (not recorded which). These receptors were collected from a woman aged 18 to 35 who had recovered from COVID-19.

This clone was observed a single time. The chain couples TRBV7-3 to TRBJ2-5; the match to TRBD2 covers 10 bases. V shed 4 bases and J 5 bases; nucleotides not matched to a gene: 7. Germline V gives CDR1 SGHTA, CDR2 FQGTGA. The CDR3 spans 15 residues. The CDR3 is CASSSIAGGPETQYF. The CDR3 DNA reads as TGTGCCAGCAGCTCTATAGCGGGGGGCCCGGAGACCCAGTACTTC. Full variable domain (rest looked up from reference TRBV7-3 and TRBJ2-5): GAGVSQTPSNKVTEKGKYVELRCDPISGHTALYWYRQSLGQGPEFLIYFQGTGAADDSGLPNDRFFAVRPEGSVSTLKIQRTERGDSAVYLCASSSIAGGPETQYFGPGTRLLVL.

The chain has TRBV7-8 and TRBJ2-5, with a tentative D call TRBD1 (5 bases). Looked up from germline, CDR1 is SGHVS and CDR2 is FQNEAQ. CDR3 length: 12 amino acids. Trimming removed 7 bases from V and 1 base from J, with 7 bases in between. This chain's CDR3 is CASTGFQETQYF. The CDR3 DNA reads as TGTGCCAGCACAGGGTTCCAAGAGACCCAGTACTTC.

The CDR3 DNA follows: TGTGCCAGCAGCTTGGCCGGGACAGGGGCAACTAATGAAAAACTGTTTTTT. This encodes CASSLAGTGATNEKLFF. This chain links TRBV5-6 with TRBJ1-4; 10 bases line up with TRBD1. The CDR3 length is 17 residues. CDR1 is SGHDT and CDR2 is YYEEEE in the germline V gene. With V trimmed by 0 bases and J by 0 bases, 2 bases remained unmatched.

The rearrangement joins TRBV7-9 to TRBJ1-1, with D possibly being TRBD1 (6 bases). Germline CDR1 and CDR2: SEHNR and FQNEAQ (reference sequence). V gave up 1 base and J gave up 1 base, with 7 bases separating them. The length of the CDR3 is 14 residues. The CDR3: CASSLDRANTEAFF. CDR3 DNA sequence: TGTGCCAGCAGCTTAGACAGGGCGAACACTGAAGCTTTCTTT.

The rearrangement links TRBV24-1 to TRBJ2-5; D unclear. Germline CDR1 reads KGHDR; CDR2 reads SFDVKD. This CDR3 is built from 14 residues. Trimming shortened V by 8 bases and J by 5 bases, and 17 bases separated the two germline ends. CDR3 region: CATNSFGAMETQYF. For the CDR3, the DNA is TGTGCCACCAATAGCTTCGGAGCGATGGAGACCCAGTACTTC.

This clone was counted only a few times. The gene calls are TRBV27 and TRBJ1-5; 10 bases agree with TRBD1. Trimming removed 5 bases from V and 5 bases from J; junction bases left unmatched: 6. Per the germline V gene, CDR1 is MNHEY and CDR2 is SMNVEV (reference sequence). The CDR3 runs to 15 residues. The CDR3 is CASSPMTGGYQPQHF. CDR3 DNA sequence: TGTGCCAGCAGTCCCATGACAGGGGGCTATCAGCCCCAGCATTTT.

This clone was detected only once. The chain is built from TRBV2 and TRBJ2-1, with 9 bases matching TRBD1. CDR3 length: 13 amino acids. Germline CDR1 and CDR2: SNHLY and FYNNEI. V dropped 7 bases and J dropped 8; count of bases not matched to a gene: 6. As DNA, the CDR3 is TGTGCCAGCATTGGACAGGGGAGCGATGAGCAGTTCTTC. This translates into CASIGQGSDEQFF.

The chain combines TRBV27 with TRBJ2-7, with D perhaps matching TRBD1 (5 bases). Germline loops: CDR1 MNHEY, CDR2 SMNVEV (reference sequence). The V end lost 6 bases, the J end lost 2 bases, and 17 bases lay between the germline ends. The CDR3 is 15 residues long. The CDR3 sequence is CASRNPPTEPYEQYF. CDR3 sequence (DNA): TGTGCCAGCAGGAACCCTCCGACAGAACCCTACGAGCAGTACTTC.

CDR3 DNA: TGTGCCAGCAGCGGCCCTAGACAGGGGGGTGTATCCTACGAGCAGTACTTC. Translated: CASSGPRQGGVSYEQYF. This sequence joins TRBV2 and TRBJ2-7; TRBD1 matches at 9 bases. The germline V gene encodes CDR1 SNHLY and CDR2 FYNNEI. The ends lost 6 bases at V and 1 base at J; junction bases unmatched: 13. CDR3 length: 17 residues.

The chain employs TRBV19 and TRBJ1-1; no clear D gene. With 3 bases removed from V and 3 bases from J, the gap between germline ends came to 11 bases. The CDR3 runs 14 residues. Germline V gene data show CDR1 as LNHDA and CDR2 as SQIVND (reference sequence). The DNA of the CDR3 is TGTGCCAGTAGTATGGGAGACGGGTACACTGAAGCTTTCTTT. It codes for CASSMGDGYTEAFF.

The chain is built from TRBV30 and TRBJ1-6; 7 bases fit TRBD1. Unmatched junction bases numbered 10, after V lost 5 bases and J lost 9 bases. Germline V gene sequence: CDR1 GTSNPN, CDR2 SVGIG (reference sequence). The length of the CDR3 is 14 residues. The CDR3 nucleotides are TGTGCCTGGGGCTTCCAGGGGGGCAGTTCACCCCTCCACTTT. Amino acids: CAWGFQGGSSPLHF.

The chain uses TRBV23-1 and TRBJ1-5; the D is unclear. TRBV23-1 is sorted into the ORF group, with uncertain function. This CDR3 has 15 amino acids. Trimming removed 0 bases at V and 6 bases at J, with 12 bases between. CDR3 sequence (DNA): TGCGCCAGCAGTCAATCCATCTTCGGACTTCAGCCCCAGCATTTT. Translation gives CASSQSIFGLQPQHF.

CDR3 nucleotide sequence: TGTGCCAGCAGACGAACCTTAGCGGGGGGGACAGATACGCAGTATTTT. This codes for CASRRTLAGGTDTQYF. The rearrangement joins TRBV3-1 (or the pseudogene TRBV3-2) to TRBJ2-3; 11 nucleotides line up with TRBD2. Losses at the gene ends were 6 bases for V and 3 bases for J; bases not matched to a gene: 8. Germline V gene sequence: CDR1 LGHDT, CDR2 YNNKEL (reference sequence). The CDR3 totals 16 residues.

The sample holds one count of this clone. The V call is TRBV28, the J call TRBJ1-5, with unresolved D. The CDR3 length is 13 residues. Deletions cut 3 bases from V and 11 bases from J, with 14 bases between. Looked up from germline, CDR1 is MDHEN and CDR2 is SYDVKM. The CDR3 DNA follows: TGTGCCAGCAGTTTCCCCCCACGGGAAGCCCAGCATTTT. Translating gives CASSFPPREAQHF.

V and J are TRBV5-6 and TRBJ2-7; 8 bases fit TRBD2. V lost 0 bases and J lost 3; bases outside the gene matches: 2. Germline-derived CDR1 and CDR2 are SGHDT and YYEEEE. This CDR3 spans 14 amino acids. CDR3 in DNA: TGTGCCAGCAGCTTGGAGCGGGGGCTCTACGAGCAGTACTTC. This codes for CASSLERGLYEQYF.

This sequence joins TRBV6-5 and TRBJ1-1; TRBD1 agrees at 7 bases. V shed 5 bases and J 6 bases; nucleotides not matched to a gene: 9. This CDR3 has 14 residues. Germline CDR1 and CDR2: MNHEY and SVGAGI. The CDR3 DNA is TGTGCCAGCAGTACTCACCCTGACAGGGCTGAAGCTTTCTTT. It yields the protein CASSTHPDRAEAFF.

V is TRBV9 and J is TRBJ1-1; 7 nucleotides agree with TRBD1. Germline CDR1 reads SGDLS; CDR2 reads YYNGEE. CDR3 length: 13 amino acids. The J segment lost 6 bases and the V segment lost 2 bases, leaving 4 bases of the junction unmatched. CDR3 nucleotide sequence: TGTGCCAGCAGCGTTGGGACAGTCCCTGAAGCTTTCTTT. It specifies CASSVGTVPEAFF. Using reference TRBV9 and TRBJ1-1 for the parts outside the CDR3, the full variable domain is DSGVTQTPKHLITATGQRVTLRCSPRSGDLSVYWYQQSLDQGLQFLIQYYNGEERAKGNILERFSAQQFPDLHSELNLSSLELGDSALYFCASSVGTVPEAFFGQGTRLTVV.

The chain combines TRBV5-3 with TRBJ1-1, with D hard to call. TRBV5-3 is reported as an ORF; its role is uncertain. V was pared by 2 bases and J by 6 bases, with 8 bases between. The CDR3 covers 12 residues. This CDR3 reads CARSLLSAEAFF. Written as DNA, the CDR3 is TGTGCCAGAAGCTTATTATCAGCTGAAGCTTTCTTT.

The chain is built from TRBV3-1 (or the pseudogene TRBV3-2) and TRBJ1-4; TRBD1 is a possible D gene (6 bases). The CDR3 has 15 amino acids. Germline CDR1 LGHDT, CDR2 YNNKEL (reference sequence). V gave up 2 bases and J gave up 5 bases, with 12 bases separating them. The CDR3 here is CASSQRTVENEKLFF. The CDR3 DNA is TGTGCCAGCAGCCAACGGACAGTAGAGAATGAAAAACTGTTTTTT.

The chain joins TRBV7-3 to TRBJ2-7, with TRBD2 as a possible D gene (5 bases). V dropped 6 bases and J dropped 3 bases, with 21 bases sitting between them. CDR3 length equals 16 residues. CDR1 and CDR2 from the germline V gene are SGHTA and FQGTGA. In DNA form, the CDR3 reads TGTGCCAGCAGTATAGGCTCCGGGATACCCATCTACGAGCAGTACTTC. It specifies CASSIGSGIPIYEQYF.